This T cell receptor (beta chain) was recorded in a study of Ad26.COV2.S vaccination and SARS-CoV-2 variants. Study results and limitations: Analyses that measured TCR breadth and depth may have underestimated total T cell responses. Vaccinated and placebo-treated recipients had similar non-spike TCR breadth. Substantial post-vaccination breadth of spike-specific CD8+ and CD4+ T cell responses was reported.

Assay: immunoSEQ multiplex PCR; the TCRdb copy retains only in-frame clones and omits some. Here the sample spans roughly 180,000 clones, roughly 87% being singletons. This clone is a singleton in its sample. Its antigen remains unknown. V lost 1 base and J 4 bases, leaving 14 bases between the germline ends. The germline V gene has CDR1 PRHDT and CDR2 FYEKMQ (reference sequence). This CDR3 is 16 amino acids long. This TCR was recovered from a human donor who had recovered from COVID-19. The rearrangement uses TRBV13 and TRBJ1-3; D possibly corresponds to TRBD1 (6 bases). Sequences were derived from peripheral blood, sampled after recovery from COVID-19. CDR3 region: CASSLELVRGGNTIYF. In DNA, the CDR3 is TGTGCCAGCAGCTTAGAGCTGGTCAGGGGCGGAAACACCATATATTTT.